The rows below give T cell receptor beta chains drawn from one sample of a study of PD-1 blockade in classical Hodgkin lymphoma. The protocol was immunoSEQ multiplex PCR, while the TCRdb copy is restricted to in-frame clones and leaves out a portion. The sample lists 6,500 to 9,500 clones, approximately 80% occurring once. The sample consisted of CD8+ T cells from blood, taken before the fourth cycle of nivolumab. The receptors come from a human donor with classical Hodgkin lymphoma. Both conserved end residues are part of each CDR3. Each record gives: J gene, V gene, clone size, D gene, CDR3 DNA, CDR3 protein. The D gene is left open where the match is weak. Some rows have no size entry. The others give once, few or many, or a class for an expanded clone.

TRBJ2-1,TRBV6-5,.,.,TGTGCCAGCAGAGGAAGCTCCTACAATGAGCAGTTCTTC,CASRGSSYNEQFF
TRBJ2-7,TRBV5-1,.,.,TGCGCCAGCAGCTTCCTGACGGCTTCCTACGAGCAGTACTTC,CASSFLTASYEQYF
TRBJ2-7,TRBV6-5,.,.,TGTGCCAGCAGTCACCCTTATGGGGGGTACGAGCAGTACTTC,CASSHPYGGYEQYF
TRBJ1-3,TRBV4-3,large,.,TGCGCCAGCAGCCAAGACCGGGACTCCAGCTCCCTTTTATATTTT,CASSQDRDSSSLLYF
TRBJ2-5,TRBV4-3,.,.,TGCGCCAGCAGCCAAGGATGGGAAGAGACCCAGTACTTC,CASSQGWEETQYF
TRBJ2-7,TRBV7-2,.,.,TGTGCCAGCAGCTTGGTGGGACGGCACTACGAGCAGTACTTC,CASSLVGRHYEQYF
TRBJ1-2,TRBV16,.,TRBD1,TGTGCCAGCAGCCAATCCGAGGGGGCGAATGGCTACACCTTC,CASSQSEGANGYTF
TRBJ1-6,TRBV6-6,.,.,TGTGCCAGCAGTTCCCTGGTCCCCTCCTATAATTCACCCCTCCACTTT,CASSSLVPSYNSPLHF
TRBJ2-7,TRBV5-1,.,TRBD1,TGCGCCAGCAGCTCCCAGGGGGCCTACGAGCAGTACTTC,CASSSQGAYEQYF
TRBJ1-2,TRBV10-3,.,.,TGTGCCATCAGTGGGACCTCCACCTATGGCTACACCTTC,CAISGTSTYGYTF
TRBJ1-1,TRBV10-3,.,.,TGTGCCATCAGTGCAAGCACTGAAGCTTTCTTT,CAISASTEAFF
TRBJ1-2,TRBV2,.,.,TGTGCCAGCAGGTACAGGGATGGGGGCTACACCTTC,CASRYRDGGYTF
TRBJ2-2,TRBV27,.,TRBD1,TGTGCCACCTGGGACAGGGAAGTAGAACCGAACACCGGGGAGCTGTTTTTT,CATWDREVEPNTGELFF
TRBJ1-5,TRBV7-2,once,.,TGTGCCAGCAGCTTACGGGGGGGAGGCGGTCAGCCCCAGCATTTT,CASSLRGGGGQPQHF
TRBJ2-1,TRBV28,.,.,TGTGCCAGCAGTTTGAGTCTCTACAATGAGCAGTTCTTC,CASSLSLYNEQFF
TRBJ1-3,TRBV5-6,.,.,TGTGCCAGCAGCCCCGGACAGTTCTCTGGAAACACCATATATTTT,CASSPGQFSGNTIYF
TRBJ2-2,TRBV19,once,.,TGTGCCAGTAGTATTCCTACATGGAACACCGGGGAGCTGTTTTTT,CASSIPTWNTGELFF
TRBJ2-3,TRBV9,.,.,TGTGCCAGCAGCGTAGTACGCATGACAGATACGCAGTATTTT,CASSVVRMTDTQYF
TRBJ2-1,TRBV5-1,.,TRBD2,TGCGCCAGCAGCGCCGAGCGGGGTAGGATGGGGAATGAGCAGTTCTTC,CASSAERGRMGNEQFF
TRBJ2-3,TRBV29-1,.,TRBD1,TGCAGCGTTGGGGGGACAGGGGCCACAGATACGCAGTATTTT,CSVGGTGATDTQYF
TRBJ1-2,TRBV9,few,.,TGTGCCAGCAGGACGGGGAGACATGGCTACACCTTC,CASRTGRHGYTF
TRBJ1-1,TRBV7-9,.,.,TGTGCCAGCAGCCCTAGGGGGACACTGAACACTGAAGCTTTCTTT,CASSPRGTLNTEAFF
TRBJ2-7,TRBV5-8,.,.,TGTGCCAGCAGCTTGAAAAAGGGTTACGAGCAGTACTTC,CASSLKKGYEQYF
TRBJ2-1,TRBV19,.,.,TGTGCCAGTAGTATAGACCAGAGATACTCCTACAATGAGCAGTTCTTC,CASSIDQRYSYNEQFF
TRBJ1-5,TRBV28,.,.,TGTGCCAGCAGTTTCGAGGGGTTGAATAGCAATCAGCCCCAGCATTTT,CASSFEGLNSNQPQHF
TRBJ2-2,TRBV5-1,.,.,TGCGCCAGCAGCGCGGAAGGGTGGGGGAAGAACACCGGGGAGCTGTTTTTT,CASSAEGWGKNTGELFF
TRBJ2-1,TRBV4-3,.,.,TGCGCCAGCAGCCTACAGTACAAAAGGACAAGATGGGTTGAGCAGTTCTTC,CASSLQYKRTRWVEQFF
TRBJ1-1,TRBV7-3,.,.,TGTGCCAGCAGCCAACAGGTTTGGGGGAACACTGAAGCTTTCTTT,CASSQQVWGNTEAFF
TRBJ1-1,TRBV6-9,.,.,TGTGCCAGCAGTTACTCCGAAGTGACTGAAGCTTTCTTT,CASSYSEVTEAFF
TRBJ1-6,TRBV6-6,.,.,TGTGCCAGCACACCCCCCAGGGGAGGCCCAAATTCACCCCTCCACTTT,CASTPPRGGPNSPLHF
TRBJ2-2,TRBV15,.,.,TGTGCCACCACCAGCATAAACTGGAACACCGGGGAGCTGTTTTTT,CATTSINWNTGELFF
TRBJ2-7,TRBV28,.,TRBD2,TGTGCCAGCAGTTTAAGAGGGGAGGGTTACGAGCAGTACTTC,CASSLRGEGYEQYF
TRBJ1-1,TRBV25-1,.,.,TGTGCCAGCAGTGTGCCAACAGGGATGGGCACTGAAGCTTTCTTT,CASSVPTGMGTEAFF
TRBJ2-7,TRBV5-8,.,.,TGTGCCAGCAGCTTGGAAGGGCCCTTAATCTCCTACGAGCAGTACTTC,CASSLEGPLISYEQYF